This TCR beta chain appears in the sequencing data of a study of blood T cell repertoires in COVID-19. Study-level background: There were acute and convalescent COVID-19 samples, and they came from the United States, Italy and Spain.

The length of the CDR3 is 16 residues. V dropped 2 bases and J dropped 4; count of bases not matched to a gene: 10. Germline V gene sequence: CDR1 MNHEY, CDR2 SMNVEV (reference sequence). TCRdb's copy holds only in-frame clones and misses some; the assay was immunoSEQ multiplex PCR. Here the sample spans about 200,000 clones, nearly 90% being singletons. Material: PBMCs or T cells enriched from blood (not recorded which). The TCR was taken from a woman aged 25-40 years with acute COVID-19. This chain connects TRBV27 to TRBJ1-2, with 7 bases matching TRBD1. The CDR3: CASSLKGAHSPYGYTF. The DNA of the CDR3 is TGTGCCAGCAGTTTAAAGGGGGCCCACTCGCCCTATGGCTACACCTTC.